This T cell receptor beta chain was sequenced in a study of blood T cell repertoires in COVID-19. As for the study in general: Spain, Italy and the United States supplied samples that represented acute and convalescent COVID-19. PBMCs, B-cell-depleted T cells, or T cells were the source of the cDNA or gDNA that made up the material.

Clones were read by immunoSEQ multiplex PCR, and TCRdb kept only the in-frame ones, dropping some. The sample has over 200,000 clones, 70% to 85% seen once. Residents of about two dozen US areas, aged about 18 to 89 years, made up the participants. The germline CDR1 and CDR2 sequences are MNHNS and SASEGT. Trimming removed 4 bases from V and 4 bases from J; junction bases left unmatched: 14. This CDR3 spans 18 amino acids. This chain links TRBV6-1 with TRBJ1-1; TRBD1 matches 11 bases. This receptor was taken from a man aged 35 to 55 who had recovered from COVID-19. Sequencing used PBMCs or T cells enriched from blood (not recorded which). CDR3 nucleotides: TGTGCCAGCAGTGCGCGCGTAGGGACAGGGGGTCGCGTCACTGAAGCTTTCTTT. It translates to CASSARVGTGGRVTEAFF.